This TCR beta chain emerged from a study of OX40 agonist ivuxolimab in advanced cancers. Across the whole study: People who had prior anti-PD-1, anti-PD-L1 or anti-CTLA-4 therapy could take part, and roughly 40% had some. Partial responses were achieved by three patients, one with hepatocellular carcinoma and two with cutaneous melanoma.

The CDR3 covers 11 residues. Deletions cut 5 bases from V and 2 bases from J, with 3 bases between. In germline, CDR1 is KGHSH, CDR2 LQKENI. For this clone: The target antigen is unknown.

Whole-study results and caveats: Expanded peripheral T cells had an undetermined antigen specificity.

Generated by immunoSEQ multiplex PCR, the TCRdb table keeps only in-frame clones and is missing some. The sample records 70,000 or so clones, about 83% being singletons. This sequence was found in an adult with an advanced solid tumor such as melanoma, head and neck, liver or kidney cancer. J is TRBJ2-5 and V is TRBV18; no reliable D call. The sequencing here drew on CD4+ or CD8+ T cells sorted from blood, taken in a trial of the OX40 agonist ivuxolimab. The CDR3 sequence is CASSSQETQYF. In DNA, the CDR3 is TGTGCCAGCTCATCTCAAGAGACCCAGTACTTC.